This entry is about one TCR beta chain. Its specificity is not known. The sample is drawn from a study of monozygotic twins with inflammatory bowel disease. Through template switching, UMIs that included a 6-nucleotide sample barcode were added. TCRdb re-called the 5' RACE reads and shows each CDR3 protein once, DNA omitted. The data include approximately 390,000 distinct CDR3 sequences; the top ten clones carry around 2.3%. There are 13 residues in the CDR3. The germline CDR1 and CDR2 sequences are MDHEN and SYDVKM. Study results and limitations: Variability in patient repertoires may have come partly from differing immunosuppressive treatments. Twin pairs that were concordant did not differ from discordant pairs in repertoire similarity, possibly from limited power. Fewer shared clonotypes with others were found in IBD patients than in healthy twins, especially with disease activity.

The sample comprised blood. This sequence originates from a human donor with ulcerative colitis or Crohn's disease, or a healthy co-twin of an affected twin (not recorded which). This chain links TRBV28 with TRBJ2-1; checking the TCRdb D call of TRBD1 is not possible without DNA. The CDR3 spells CASSLGGANEQFF. Full variable domain (rest looked up from reference TRBV28 and TRBJ2-1): DVKVTQSSRYLVKRTGEKVFLECVQDMDHENMFWYRQDPGLGLRLIYFSYDVKMKEKGDIPEGYSVSREKKERFSLILESASTNQTSMYLCASSLGGANEQFFGPGTRLTVL.